Sequencing of this T cell receptor (beta chain) was carried out in a study of cytomegalovirus exposure and HLA in healthy donors. Amplification used 60 Vbeta primers and 13 Jbeta primers. TCRdb keeps only in-frame clones here, not all; method: immunoSEQ multiplex PCR. The table shows roughly 230,000 clones, with 80% to 95% occurring only once. This CDR3 is built from 13 residues. The germline V and J ends were trimmed by 6 bases and 2 bases, with 11 bases remaining between them. Germline loops: CDR1 SGHDT, CDR2 YYEEEE. The rearrangement uses TRBV5-6 and TRBJ1-1; a weak D match, TRBD1 (6 bases). This receptor was taken from a girl aged 2 to 9 in good health and CMV-seronegative. The sequencing input was PBMCs. This CDR3 reads CASTQGPNTEAFF. In DNA, the CDR3 is TGTGCCAGCACCCAGGGGCCCAACACTGAAGCTTTCTTT.